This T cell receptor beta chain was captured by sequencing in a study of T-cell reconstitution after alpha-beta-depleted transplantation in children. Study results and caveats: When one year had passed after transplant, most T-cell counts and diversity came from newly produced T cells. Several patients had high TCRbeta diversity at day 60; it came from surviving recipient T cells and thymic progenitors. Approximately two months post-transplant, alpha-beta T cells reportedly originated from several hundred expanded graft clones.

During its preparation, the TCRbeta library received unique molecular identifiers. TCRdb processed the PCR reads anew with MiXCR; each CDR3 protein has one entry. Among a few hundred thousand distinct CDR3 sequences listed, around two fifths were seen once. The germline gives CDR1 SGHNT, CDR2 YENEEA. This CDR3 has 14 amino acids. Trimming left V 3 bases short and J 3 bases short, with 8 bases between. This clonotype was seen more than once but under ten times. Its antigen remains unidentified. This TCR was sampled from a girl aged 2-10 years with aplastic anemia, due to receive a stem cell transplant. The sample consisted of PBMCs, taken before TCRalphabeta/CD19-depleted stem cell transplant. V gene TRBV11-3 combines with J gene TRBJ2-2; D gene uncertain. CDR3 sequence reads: CASSFRHHTGELFF. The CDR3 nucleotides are TGTGCCAGCAGCTTCCGACATCACACCGGGGAGCTGTTTTTT.